This T cell receptor (beta chain) was obtained from a study of blood T cell repertoires in COVID-19. Looking at the study overall: Samples representing acute and convalescent COVID-19 were sourced from the United States, Italy and Spain. From T cells, B-cell-depleted T cells, or PBMCs came the material, which was cDNA or gDNA.

Only a few counts were recorded for this clone. As processed by the authors: Reference gene primers were amplified, and this amplification served to estimate nucleated cell counts. Assay used: immunoSEQ multiplex PCR; TCRdb lists only in-frame clones, some missing. V and J calls plus clone size are reproduced from that table; the DNA served to infer D and trimming. The repertoire holds 130,000 to 150,000 clones, with about 86% as singletons. The V segment lost 5 bases and the J segment 1 base; nucleotides outside the gene matches: 8. CDR3 length equals 16 residues. The germline gives CDR1 MDHEN, CDR2 SYDVKM.

The V and J genes are TRBV28 and TRBJ1-1, with 9 nucleotides matching TRBD1. The sequencing input was peripheral blood. The sequence was obtained from a human donor in a cohort sampled during active COVID-19. The CDR3 DNA sequence: TGTGCCAGCAGTCCACCCAGGACAGGGGCGAACACTGAAGCTTTCTTT. Translated, it gives CASSPPRTGANTEAFF.